These T cell receptor beta chains were read from a single sample in a study of T cell repertoires in cytomegalovirus infection. TCRdb called the reads again in MiXCR, with one record for every CDR3 protein. Of about 320,000 distinct CDR3 sequences listed, more than 8% are singletons. The sequenced sample consisted of PBMCs. These receptors were collected from a human donor in good health (CMV status not recorded). Some clones in this sample may be carry-over from other donors' samples. Each CDR3 is given with its conserved first and last residue. D genes are given only for firm matches. Rows may omit the clone size; those that give it use once, few, many or a size class.

clone size	D gene	V gene	J gene	CDR3 DNA	CDR3 protein
many	TRBD2	TRBV19	TRBJ2-1	TGTGCCAGTAGTCCTAGCGGGGGGGCACACAATGAGCAGTTCTTC	CASSPSGGAHNEQFF
many	NA	TRBV6-2/TRBV6-3	TRBJ2-7	TGTGCCAGCAGCCACTCCCCAACAGCAATGTGGGCCTACGAGCAGTACTTC	CASSHSPTAMWAYEQYF
many	NA	TRBV7-2	TRBJ2-7	TGTGCCAGCAGCGTGGCCTGGGGAAAGACTTACGAGCAGTACTTC	CASSVAWGKTYEQYF
NA	TRBD1	TRBV7-2	TRBJ2-5	TGTGCCAGCAGCTTAGAAAGGGACAGGGAAACAGAGACCCAGTACTTC	CASSLERDRETETQYF
few	NA	TRBV7-8	TRBJ2-5	TGTGCCAGCAGCTTAGTTCACGCAGAGACCCAGTACTTC	CASSLVHAETQYF
few	TRBD2	TRBV7-9	TRBJ2-2	TGTGCCAGCAGCCCCCGAGGAGGTCCCGGACTAGGACGCTCCGGGGAGCTGTTTTTT	CASSPRGGPGLGRSGELFF
NA	NA	TRBV28	TRBJ2-5	TGTGCCAGCAGCCATAGCGGACCGCAAGAGACCCAGTACTTC	CASSHSGPQETQYF
many	NA	TRBV7-2	TRBJ2-2	TGTGCCAGCAGCTCCGCCGGACTAATGAACACCGGGGAGCTGTTTTTT	CASSSAGLMNTGELFF
few	NA	TRBV7-2	TRBJ2-5	TGTGCCAGCAGCTTATTGAGGGGCCCAGTGCAAGAGACCCAGTACTTC	CASSLLRGPVQETQYF
few	NA	TRBV6-2/TRBV6-3	TRBJ1-5	TGTGCCAGCAGTTACTCGAGCTACAGAGGTCAGCCCCAGCATTTT	CASSYSSYRGQPQHF
many	NA	TRBV7-2	TRBJ2-2	TGTGCCAGCAGCTTAGGTGGCAGGGCACAGAACACCGGGGAGCTGTTTTTT	CASSLGGRAQNTGELFF
many	TRBD1	TRBV18	TRBJ2-7	TGTGCCAGCTCTCTCCGGGACAGAGACTACGAGCAGTACTTC	CASSLRDRDYEQYF
many	NA	TRBV12-3/TRBV12-4	TRBJ2-3	TGTGCCAGCAGTCGGGCAGGGGGCACAGATACGCAGTATTTT	CASSRAGGTDTQYF
NA	NA	TRBV25-1	TRBJ1-1	TGTGCCAGCAGTGATAGGACTACCACTGAAGCTTTCTTT	CASSDRTTTEAFF
NA	NA	TRBV24-1	TRBJ2-1	TGTGCCACCAGTGGGGCAACAAACAATGAGCAGTTCTTC	CATSGATNNEQFF
NA	TRBD2	TRBV28	TRBJ2-3	TGTGCCAGCAGTACTTACTCCGCACTAGCGGGAGCAGATACGCAGTATTTT	CASSTYSALAGADTQYF
few	NA	TRBV11-1	TRBJ2-7	TGTGCCAGCAGCCTCGAATTGAAAGGCAACGAGCAGTACTTC	CASSLELKGNEQYF
many	NA	TRBV12-3/TRBV12-4	TRBJ2-1	TGTGCCAGCAGTTTAGGAGGAGGTAATTTCGGCAATGAGCAGTTCTTC	CASSLGGGNFGNEQFF
NA	TRBD1	TRBV28	TRBJ2-1	TGTGCCAGCAGTGAGGGAGGGACAGGGGCGTCCAATGAGCAGTTCTTC	CASSEGGTGASNEQFF
many	NA	TRBV27	TRBJ2-7	TGTGCCAGCAGTTTATCCAGGGGCAGGGCAAGGCATTACGAGCAGTACTTC	CASSLSRGRARHYEQYF
many	TRBD2	TRBV7-9	TRBJ2-6	TGTGCCAGCAGCTCGGGACTAGCGGGAGGCTCTGGGGCCAACGTCCTGACTTTC	CASSSGLAGGSGANVLTF